Each of the 26 T cell receptor beta chains below was sequenced from the same sample in a study of blood T cells in healthy people across ages. Sample-barcoded 5' priming and a J-beta primer mix drove a second PCR of roughly 7 to 11 cycles. TCRdb used MiXCR to reprocess the 5' RACE reads, holding one entry per CDR3 protein. The sample comprises under 1,100,000 distinct CDR3 sequences, 20% to 25% of which are singletons, and approximately 0.71% rests with the top ten. The sample was also reused in another study, on T cells of mothers and their children.

Sequences were obtained from blood. These receptor sequences come from a girl under 10 years old in good health.

The rearrangement uses TRBV27 and TRBJ2-7; 8 nucleotides align to TRBD1. The CDR3 covers 13 residues. The trim removed 3 bases at V and 6 bases at J, leaving 4 bases unmatched. Per germline, CDR1 MNHEY and CDR2 SMNVEV (reference sequence). CDR3 coding DNA: TGTGCCAGCAGTTTCGGACAGGGAAGCGAGCAGTACTTC. Amino acids: CASSFGQGSEQYF.

This clonotype turned up a few times. The J gene is TRBJ2-5, the V gene TRBV28; D is possibly TRBD1 (6 bases). Germline V CDR1 and CDR2: MDHEN, SYDVKM. With 5 bases removed from V and 9 bases from J, the gap between germline ends came to 19 bases. The CDR3 contains 14 residues. As DNA, the CDR3 is TGTGCCAGCAGTCAACTGGGGGCAGGCGGGCCCCAGTACTTC. Translating it yields CASSQLGAGGPQYF.

The gene calls are TRBV4-3 and TRBJ2-7; 9 bases fit TRBD1. V lost 1 base, J lost 6 bases, and 4 bases stayed unmatched. This CDR3 contains 14 residues. Germline V gene data show CDR1 as LGHNA and CDR2 as YSLEER. Here the CDR3 DNA reads TGCGCCAGCAGCCAAGCGGGACAGGGATTCGAGCAGTACTTC. Protein product: CASSQAGQGFEQYF.

This clonotype was counted a few times. The rearrangement links TRBV20-1 to TRBJ1-5; D not certain. CDR1 and CDR2 from the germline V gene are DFQATT and SNEGSKA (reference sequence). The CDR3 consists of 13 residues. With 3 bases removed from V and 4 bases from J, the gap between germline ends came to 10 bases. The CDR3 is CSASFMGNQPQHF. Written as DNA, the CDR3 is TGCAGTGCTAGCTTTATGGGGAATCAGCCCCAGCATTTT.

This clonotype was seen a few times. The gene calls are TRBV11-2 and TRBJ2-7; 7 bases line up with TRBD2. The germline V gene encodes CDR1 SGHAT and CDR2 FQNNGV. There are 14 residues in the CDR3. The V and J ends lost 7 bases and 3 bases, in that order; junction bases with no gene match: 9. The CDR3 spells CASTLGLGDYEQYF. The DNA of the CDR3 is TGTGCCAGCACCCTCGGACTAGGGGACTACGAGCAGTACTTC.

The sample holds a few counts of this clonotype. The rearrangement uses TRBV11-2 and TRBJ2-1; no firm D call. V lost 2 bases and J lost 4, with 12 bases in between. Germline-derived CDR1 and CDR2 are SGHAT and FQNNGV. The CDR3 is 15 residues long. The CDR3 protein is CASSLTPGVYNEQFF. The CDR3 DNA is TGTGCCAGCAGCTTAACCCCTGGGGTGTACAATGAGCAGTTCTTC.

This chain uses TRBV12-3 or TRBV12-4 with TRBJ2-7; D unresolved. V dropped 5 bases and J dropped 7 bases, with 9 bases sitting between them. The CDR3 totals 11 residues. CDR3: CASSVSGEQYF. The CDR3 region has the DNA TGTGCCAGCAGTGTATCCGGAGAGCAGTACTTC.

V is TRBV11-1 and J is TRBJ2-6; no clear D gene. CDR1 and CDR2 from the germline V gene are SGHAT and FQDESV (reference sequence). The CDR3 has 14 residues. Deletions cut 9 bases from V and 2 bases from J, with 11 bases between. The DNA for the CDR3 is TGTGCCAGTGGTGACGGGCCTGGGGCCAACGTCCTGACTTTC. This translates into CASGDGPGANVLTF.

The V and J genes are TRBV7-2 and TRBJ2-1; 8 bases agree with TRBD2. Judging by the DNA end, TRBJ2-5 fits better; the J call may be wrong. The CDR3 is 18 amino acids. The germline gives CDR1 SGHTA, CDR2 FQGNSA. The chain's CDR3 is CASSLSAWERGYWETQYF. The CDR3 DNA follows: TGTGCCAGCAGCTTAAGCGCATGGGAGCGGGGGTACTGGGAGACCCAGTACTTC.

The J gene is TRBJ2-3, the V gene TRBV20-1; 9 positions match TRBD1. The CDR3 covers 14 residues. The V and J ends lost 3 bases and 10 bases, in that order; junction bases with no gene match: 11. Germline CDR1 and CDR2: DFQATT and SNEGSKA (reference sequence). CDR3 residues: CSARGQGVGDAQYF. CDR3 in DNA: TGCAGTGCTAGGGGACAGGGAGTGGGCGATGCGCAGTATTTT.

The chain combines TRBV2 with TRBJ2-7; TRBD2 aligns across 10 bases. The trim removed 4 bases at V and 3 bases at J, leaving 12 bases unmatched. Germline CDR1 is SNHLY and CDR2 is FYNNEI. CDR3 length: 17 residues. DNA of the CDR3: TGTGCCAGCAGTGCCTCTTTACTAGCGGGACATCTCTACGAGCAGTACTTC. Encoded protein: CASSASLLAGHLYEQYF.

This rearrangement joins TRBV29-1 to TRBJ1-1; the D is unclear. This CDR3 contains 12 residues. Germline assignment: CDR1 SQVTM and CDR2 ANQGSEA. Trimming shortened V by 4 bases and J by 6 bases, and 12 bases separated the two germline ends. Here the CDR3 DNA reads TGCAGCGTTGGATGGGTCGATGCTGAAGCTTTCTTT. As protein: CSVGWVDAEAFF.

The gene calls are TRBV5-1 and TRBJ2-1, with TRBD2 identical over 15 bases. Unmatched junction bases numbered 6, after V lost 4 bases and J lost 10 bases. The CDR3 is 15 residues long. The germline V gene has CDR1 SGHRS and CDR2 YFSETQ. In nucleotides, the CDR3 is TGCGCCAGCAGCCCCGGACTAGCGGGAGGGGAGGAGCAGTTCTTC. Protein sequence: CASSPGLAGGEEQFF.

The chain uses TRBV29-1 and TRBJ2-7; 12 nucleotides align to TRBD1. Germline V lookup: CDR1 SQVTM, CDR2 ANQGSEA. With V trimmed by 7 bases and J by 7 bases, 5 bases remained unmatched. The CDR3 totals 12 residues. CDR3 residues: CSARDRGREQYF. As DNA, the CDR3 is TGCAGCGCCCGGGACAGGGGGCGGGAGCAGTACTTC.

This rearrangement joins TRBV29-1 to TRBJ2-5, with 14 bases aligning to TRBD2. Trimming took 1 base from V and 4 from J; bases not matched to a gene: 5. The germline CDR1 and CDR2 sequences are SQVTM and ANQGSEA. The CDR3 sequence is 16 residues long. The CDR3 bases are TGCAGCGTTGAAGGGGGACTAGCGGGAGAAACAGAGACCCAGTACTTC. It codes for CSVEGGLAGETETQYF.

This chain joins TRBV7-6 and TRBJ2-7, with D possibly called TRBD1 or TRBD2 (5 bases each). The CDR3 spans 11 residues. V dropped 5 bases and J dropped 6 bases, with 8 bases sitting between them. The germline V gene encodes CDR1 SGHVS and CDR2 FNYEAQ. The CDR3 DNA reads TGTGCCAGCAGCCCAGGGAGCGAGCAGTACTTC. Its protein is CASSPGSEQYF.

A word on this clonotype: At one boundary the junction diverges from the germline segment, which might be a read error. The chain joins TRBV7-6 to TRBJ2-7; 10 bases fit TRBD1. This CDR3 contains 15 residues. Germline loops: CDR1 SGHVS, CDR2 FNYEAQ. The CDR3 here is CASSRYGTGAYKQYF. CDR3 sequence (DNA): TGTGCCAGCAGCCGTTATGGGACAGGGGCCTACAAGCAGTACTTC.

This clonotype was seen a handful of times. V and J are TRBV10-3 and TRBJ2-5, with D uncertain. The V gene lost 0 bases and the J gene lost 11 bases, with 16 bases spanning the gap. Per the germline V gene, CDR1 is ENHRY and CDR2 is SYGVKD. This CDR3 is built from 14 residues. This CDR3 is CAISESGTIAGQYF. The CDR3 nucleotides read TGTGCCATCAGTGAGTCAGGCACCATAGCTGGGCAGTACTTC.

There are many counts of this clonotype. The CDR3 sequence is CASSQDLVVIGEQYF. CDR3 DNA sequence: TGCGCCAGCAGCCAAGATTTGGTCGTTATTGGCGAGCAGTACTTC. This sequence joins TRBV4-3 and TRBJ2-7; no clear D. Germline values: CDR1 LGHNA, CDR2 YSLEER. Trimming shortened V by 0 bases and J by 6 bases, and 15 bases separated the two germline ends. The CDR3 runs to 15 residues.

This clonotype was seen a few times. Germline and junction disagree at one end, which may indicate a read error. This chain connects TRBV15 to TRBJ1-4; D uncertain. Looked up from germline, CDR1 is LNHNV and CDR2 is YYDKDF (reference sequence). The CDR3 is made up of 15 amino acids. CDR3 DNA sequence: TGTGCCACCAGCAGAGCGGGAGCAACTAATGAAGAACTGTTTTTT. It encodes CATSRAGATNEELFF.

The chain has TRBV24-1 and TRBJ1-1, with D possibly being TRBD1 (5 bases). V lost 2 bases, J lost 8 bases, and 14 bases lay in between. The CDR3 has 14 residues. Per the germline V gene, CDR1 is KGHDR and CDR2 is SFDVKD. The DNA of the CDR3 is TGTGCCACCAGTGATTCGCGCCTAAGGGGCGAAGCTTTCTTT. Translated, it gives CATSDSRLRGEAFF.

The chain carries TRBV6-2 or TRBV6-3 and TRBJ1-4; D not resolved. This CDR3 region has 13 residues. The ends were cut back, 0 bases at V and 5 bases at J, with 4 bases in the middle. From germline, CDR1 is MNHEY and CDR2 SVGEGT. In DNA, the CDR3 is TGTGCCAGCAGTTACTCAGAGAATGAAAAACTGTTTTTT. As protein: CASSYSENEKLFF.

In its sample, this clonotype was seen many times. The V call is TRBV11-2, the J call TRBJ2-5; D call uncertain. Between the trimmed V and J ends, which lost 3 bases and 1 base, there was a span of 9 bases. The CDR3 has 14 amino acids. CDR1 is SGHAT, CDR2 FQNNGV, per germline. CDR3 DNA: TGTGCCAGCAGCTTTAGGGCGGTCCAAGAGACCCAGTACTTC. The encoded protein is CASSFRAVQETQYF.

The table lists this clonotype with a few counts. This rearrangement joins TRBV12-3 or TRBV12-4 to TRBJ2-5, with 7 nucleotides matching TRBD2. CDR3 length: 17 amino acids. V trimming: 4 bases; J trimming: 3 bases; junction bases outside the gene matches: 14. The CDR3 DNA sequence: TGTGCCAGCAGTTCGAAGACTAGCCTGGGAGGAAAAGAGACCCAGTACTTC. Its protein product is CASSSKTSLGGKETQYF.

V is TRBV11-2 and J is TRBJ2-1; TRBD2 matches at 10 bases. The trim removed 3 bases at V and 8 bases at J, leaving 13 bases unmatched. Looked up from germline, CDR1 is SGHAT and CDR2 is FQNNGV. The CDR3 is 17 amino acids. CDR3 nucleotide sequence: TGTGCCAGCAGCTTCCATCCAGCGGGAGGGCCAGGCGATGAGCAGTTCTTC. As protein: CASSFHPAGGPGDEQFF.

J is TRBJ2-5 and V is TRBV12-3 or TRBV12-4, with D possibly being TRBD1 or TRBD2 (5 bases each). This CDR3 spans 14 amino acids. Trimming took off 7 bases at V and 4 bases at J, with 16 bases between the two ends. CDR3 DNA: TGTGCCAGCAATCTTGGGACGACGGGAGAGACCCAGTACTTC. Translation: CASNLGTTGETQYF.